What follows are 9 T cell receptor beta chains derived from one specimen sequenced in a study of blood T cell repertoires in COVID-19. Measured with immunoSEQ multiplex PCR; TCRdb has only the in-frame clones, and not every one. The sample lists about 110,000 clones, under 80% occurring once. The sample taken for sequencing was peripheral blood. The receptors shown here come from a man between 65 and 85 years old with active or convalescent COVID-19.

The V call is TRBV18, the J call TRBJ2-2; D is unclear. The CDR3 spans 13 residues. The germline gives CDR1 KGHSH, CDR2 LQKENI. V lost 4 bases, J lost 6 bases, and 9 bases lay in between. CDR3 bases: TGTGCCAGCTCACAGGTGGGCGCCGGGGAGCTGTTTTTT. It codes for CASSQVGAGELFF. Full variable domain (rest looked up from reference TRBV18 and TRBJ2-2): NAGVMQNPRHLVRRRGQEARLRCSPMKGHSHVYWYRQLPEEGLKFMVYLQKENIIDESGMPKERFSAEFPKEGPSILRIQQVVRGDSAAYFCASSQVGAGELFFGEGSRLTVL.

This clone has only a few counts. CDR3 sequence reads: CASSLGEVNQPQHF. Here the CDR3 DNA reads TGTGCCAGCAGCTTAGGCGAGGTTAATCAGCCCCAGCATTTT. This chain uses TRBV7-9 with TRBJ1-5; D call uncertain. Per the germline V gene, CDR1 is SEHNR and CDR2 is FQNEAQ (reference sequence). V lost 1 base and J 4 bases, leaving 8 bases between the germline ends. CDR3 length equals 14 residues.

The chain links TRBV6-5 to TRBJ1-3, with D perhaps matching TRBD1 (5 bases). Germline CDR1 and CDR2: MNHEY and SVGAGI. Trimming removed 7 bases at V and 4 bases at J, with 14 bases between. The CDR3 spans 14 residues. The CDR3 here is CASTNPNRGNTIYF. The CDR3, as DNA: TGTGCCAGCACAAACCCCAACAGGGGAAACACCATATATTTT.

CDR3 DNA sequence: TGTGCCAGCAGCTTCGGGGGGCAGGAGCAGTACTTC. Translation: CASSFGGQEQYF. This sequence joins TRBV5-4 and TRBJ2-7; D is perhaps TRBD2 (7 bases). CDR1 and CDR2 (germline): SGHNT, YYREEE (reference sequence). V lost 2 bases, J lost 7 bases, and 10 bases lay in between. This CDR3 region has 12 residues.

The rearrangement links TRBV9 to TRBJ2-3; D gene unclear. V lost 0 bases and J 5 bases, leaving 7 bases between the germline ends. The CDR3 totals 13 residues. The V gene's germline CDR1 is SGDLS and CDR2 YYNGEE. CDR3 sequence reads: CASSVDLGDTQYF. The CDR3 DNA reads TGTGCCAGCAGCGTAGACCTCGGAGATACGCAGTATTTT.

V usage is TRBV19 and J usage is TRBJ2-1; 8 nucleotides align to TRBD2. Looked up from germline, CDR1 is LNHDA and CDR2 is SQIVND (reference sequence). This CDR3 comprises 14 residues. V dropped 6 bases and J dropped 4; count of bases not matched to a gene: 5. The CDR3 DNA reads TGTGCCAGTAGGACTAGCGAACCTTACAATGAGCAGTTCTTC. This sequence encodes CASRTSEPYNEQFF.

This chain connects TRBV7-2 to TRBJ2-7; D gene uncertain. The CDR3 loop spans 13 amino acids. Germline CDR1 is SGHTA and CDR2 is FQGNSA. Between the trimmed V and J ends, which lost 3 bases and 0 bases, there was a span of 6 bases. CDR3: CASSLSLSYEQYF. For the CDR3, the DNA is TGTGCCAGCAGCTTGAGCCTCTCCTACGAGCAGTACTTC.

The chain is built from TRBV6-1 and TRBJ1-6; 8 bases map to TRBD1. CDR1 MNHNS and CDR2 SASEGT come from the germline V gene. V shed 4 bases and J 0 bases; nucleotides not matched to a gene: 8. The CDR3 sequence is 18 residues long. CDR3 sequence (DNA): TGTGCCAGCAGTGGGGACAGGAGCGCGGGCTCCTATAATTCACCCCTCCACTTT. This sequence encodes CASSGDRSAGSYNSPLHF.

This chain connects TRBV30 to TRBJ1-6, with TRBD1 matching over 9 bases. In germline, CDR1 is GTSNPN, CDR2 SVGIG (reference sequence). The CDR3 extends over 15 amino acids. Trimming at V came to 0 bases and at J to 6 bases, leaving 3 bases not matched to a gene. In DNA, the CDR3 is TGTGCCTGGAGTGTTTGGGACAGGGCTAATTCACCCCTCCACTTT. This gives the protein CAWSVWDRANSPLHF.